The clone carrying this T cell receptor beta chain was found once. This entry is derived from a study of early stage breast cancer tumors. V was trimmed by 1 base and J by 2 bases, leaving 9 bases between them. The CDR3 covers 13 residues. The germline CDR1 and CDR2 sequences are GTSNPN and SVGIG (reference sequence). This table comes from immunoSEQ multiplex PCR, and its TCRdb copy is limited to in-frame clones, with some not included. The repertoire consists of just over 50,000 clones, with about three quarters occurring once and the leading ten covering 3% to 3.5%. Material for sequencing was blood. The genes are TRBV30 and TRBJ2-7, with D unclear. This receptor was obtained from a person in their 40s with breast cancer. CDR3 in amino acids: CAWSAQLTYEQYF. The CDR3 bases are TGTGCCTGGAGTGCCCAGCTAACCTACGAGCAGTACTTC.